The T cell receptor beta chain under discussion was sequenced for a study of blood T cells in healthy people across ages. Study-level background: Template switching captured about one barcoded beta molecule per two T cells.

PBMCs were isolated at a quantity of at least 7 million per sample. Of note for this clonotype: The germline gene is not matched at one end of the junction; a read error may be the cause.

The use of a sample-barcoded 5' primer and a J-beta primer mix characterized a second PCR of 7 to 11 cycles. TCRdb reprocessed the 5' RACE reads via MiXCR and lists one record per CDR3 protein. The sample carries more than 800,000 distinct CDR3 sequences, around 45% recorded once. The sequenced sample was blood. This TCR came from a woman aged 60-75 years in good health.

This CDR3 is CTSSRPGLAGGRKDRTDTQYF. For the CDR3, the DNA is TGTACCAGCAGCCGACCGGGACTAGCGGGTGGTCGGAAGGATCGGACAGATACGCAGTATTTT. The rearrangement joins TRBV11-1 to TRBJ2-3; 12 bases align to TRBD2. Germline V gives CDR1 SGHAT, CDR2 FQDESV (reference sequence). This CDR3 is built from 21 residues.